These 27 T cell receptor beta chains share one sample of origin, sequenced in a study of prognosis after radiotherapy for stage I lung cancer. Genomic DNA was the source, and TCR beta CDR3 was amplified from it by two-round multiplex PCR. First-round PCR, the initial amplification, used primers specific to each TRBV and TRBJ gene. MiXCR, run by TCRdb on the multiplex PCR reads, gives a single entry per CDR3 protein. Of about 15,000 distinct CDR3 sequences listed, about 37% are singletons. The specimen comprised PBMCs, sampled before or after stereotactic body radiation therapy (not recorded which). All receptors come from a donor aged 50 or older with non-small cell lung cancer.

The chain couples TRBV2 to TRBJ1-2; no firm D call. Germline V lookup: CDR1 SNHLY, CDR2 FYNNEI. V lost 8 bases and J 0 bases, leaving 13 bases between the germline ends. The CDR3 totals 14 residues. The CDR3 DNA follows: TGTGCCAGCGGTTGGGAGCCTCCTAACTATGGCTACACCTTC. Its translation: CASGWEPPNYGYTF.

This clonotype was counted many times. This chain links TRBV7-9 with TRBJ2-7; D may be TRBD2 (6 bases). Deletions cut 5 bases from V and 7 bases from J, with 18 bases between. This CDR3 contains 14 residues. CDR1 and CDR2 from the germline V gene are SEHNR and FQNEAQ (reference sequence). CDR3 nucleotide sequence: TGTGCCAGCAGCCGGGCGGGGACGCTGGGAGAGCAGTACTTC. Translation: CASSRAGTLGEQYF.

Within the sample, this clonotype is medium-sized. The CDR3 nucleotides are TGTGCCAGCAGTTTCTGGGCCCACAAGAACTATGGCTACACCTTC. Protein: CASSFWAHKNYGYTF. V is TRBV28 and J is TRBJ1-2; D is uncertain. Deletions cut 3 bases from V and 2 bases from J, with 13 bases between. The CDR3 has 15 residues. The V gene's germline CDR1 is MDHEN and CDR2 SYDVKM.

The V call is TRBV6-1, the J call TRBJ1-1, with 8 nucleotides matching TRBD1. Per germline, CDR1 MNHNS and CDR2 SASEGT. The CDR3 is 15 residues long. Losses at the gene ends were 1 base for V and 7 bases for J; bases not matched to a gene: 8. The CDR3: CASSEESGGGVEAFF. The CDR3 nucleotides read TGTGCCAGCAGTGAAGAGTCAGGGGGCGGGGTTGAAGCTTTCTTT.

Of note for this clonotype: A read error is possible here, since a much larger clone lies one base away. This sequence joins TRBV29-1 and TRBJ2-3, with 7 bases aligning to TRBD1. The CDR3 runs 16 residues. CDR1 is SQVTM, CDR2 ANQGSEA, per germline. Germline trimming cut 5 bases from V and 2 bases from J; bases unmatched to any gene: 13. In nucleotides, the CDR3 is TGCAGCGTTAGGGGGAGACAGGGACCTTCCACAGATACGCAGTATTTT. It codes for CSVRGRQGPSTDTQYF.

This clonotype was found many times. The chain has TRBV7-4 and TRBJ1-5; D not certain. Trimming left V 5 bases short and J 6 bases short, with 17 bases between. The germline V gene has CDR1 SGHVT and CDR2 SQSDAQ. The CDR3 sequence is 15 residues long. In DNA form, the CDR3 reads TGTGCCAGCAGCCTTAGGGTGGTGCTTTTTCAGCCCCAGCATTTT. Translating gives CASSLRVVLFQPQHF.

This clonotype was detected many times. This chain uses TRBV3-1 with TRBJ2-5; weak D call: TRBD1 (5 bases). Germline CDR1 reads LGHDT; CDR2 reads YNNKEL (reference sequence). The V end was cut by 6 bases, the J end by 2 bases, with 13 bases between. This CDR3 has 14 amino acids. The CDR3 DNA is TGTGCCAGCAGACTCCGACAGAAACAAGAGACCCAGTACTTC. Amino acids: CASRLRQKQETQYF.

This clonotype was observed many times. The rearrangement links TRBV10-3 to TRBJ1-1; D is unresolved. V was clipped by 3 bases and J by 1 base, with 18 bases between them. CDR1 ENHRY and CDR2 SYGVKD come from the germline V gene. This CDR3 has 17 amino acids. CDR3 region: CAISDLPARVGNTEAFF. The CDR3, as DNA: TGTGCCATCAGTGACCTCCCAGCGAGAGTGGGGAACACTGAAGCTTTCTTT.

The chain uses TRBV6-1 and TRBJ2-1; 7 bases agree with TRBD1. Germline assignment: CDR1 MNHNS and CDR2 SASEGT. Trimming took 8 bases from V and 8 from J; bases not matched to a gene: 9. The CDR3 length is 13 residues. For the CDR3, the DNA is TGTGCCAGCTACTCGCAACAGGGGTATGAGCAGTTCTTC. Its translation: CASYSQQGYEQFF.

This clonotype came up many times. V and J are TRBV2 and TRBJ1-5; perhaps TRBD1 as D (6 bases). From germline, CDR1 is SNHLY and CDR2 FYNNEI. Trimming shortened V by 1 base and J by 1 base, and 11 bases separated the two germline ends. The length of the CDR3 is 16 residues. CDR3 bases: TGTGCCAGCAGTGAAGAGGGGGGGGGAAGCAATCAGCCCCAGCATTTT. Protein product: CASSEEGGGSNQPQHF.

This clonotype has a count of ten or more. CDR3 nucleotides: TGCAGTGCTATCCCCCTAGGAGGGGCCTATGAAAAACTGTTTTTT. It encodes CSAIPLGGAYEKLFF. This chain joins TRBV20-1 and TRBJ1-4, with D possibly being TRBD1 (5 bases). The CDR3 loop spans 15 amino acids. The V end lost 4 bases, the J end lost 6 bases, and 18 bases lay between the germline ends. Germline V gives CDR1 DFQATT, CDR2 SNEGSKA (reference sequence).

There are many counts of this clonotype. The chain couples TRBV5-1 to TRBJ2-5; maybe TRBD1 (5 bases). V was trimmed by 2 bases and J by 5 bases, leaving 16 bases between them. This CDR3 contains 15 residues. CDR1 SGHRS and CDR2 YFSETQ come from the germline V gene. The CDR3 coding sequence is TGCGCCAGCAGCTTATTGGTACCAGGGAAGGAGACCCAGTACTTC. It encodes CASSLLVPGKETQYF.

This clonotype was picked up many times. The gene calls are TRBV27 and TRBJ1-2, with D possibly matching TRBD1 (6 bases). Trimming took off 7 bases at V and 4 bases at J, with 22 bases between the two ends. The CDR3 length is 16 residues. The V gene's germline CDR1 is MNHEY and CDR2 SMNVEV (reference sequence). The CDR3 region is CASNPLAEGEFYGYTF. The CDR3 coding sequence is TGTGCCAGCAACCCCCTCGCGGAGGGGGAATTCTATGGCTACACCTTC.

This chain uses TRBV28 with TRBJ2-3; 13 bases are shared with TRBD2. The CDR3 covers 17 residues. In germline, CDR1 is MDHEN, CDR2 SYDVKM. V lost 3 bases and J lost 5; bases outside the gene matches: 8. The CDR3 sequence: CASSFVLAGGLKDTQYF. Here the CDR3 DNA reads TGTGCCAGCAGTTTTGTACTAGCGGGAGGGCTCAAAGATACGCAGTATTTT.

This clonotype was counted once. The V call is TRBV6-2 or TRBV6-3, the J call TRBJ1-5; D perhaps matches TRBD1 (6 bases). CDR1 and CDR2 (germline): MNHEY, SVGEGT. CDR3 length: 18 amino acids. V was cut by 1 base and J by 5 bases, with 21 bases left in between. CDR3 amino acids: CASSYFIPSGGGDQPQHF. The CDR3 DNA sequence: TGTGCCAGCAGTTACTTTATCCCCTCGGGGGGCGGCGATCAGCCCCAGCATTTT.

This clonotype has ten or more counts. This chain joins TRBV19 and TRBJ1-2, with 7 positions matching TRBD1. Germline V gives CDR1 LNHDA, CDR2 SQIVND (reference sequence). J gave up 7 bases and V 2 bases, and 10 bases lay outside the gene matches. This CDR3 spans 15 amino acids. The CDR3 region is CASSISATGRGGYTF. CDR3 DNA sequence: TGTGCCAGTAGTATATCCGCGACAGGGAGGGGTGGCTACACCTTC.

This chain joins TRBV6-2 or TRBV6-3 and TRBJ2-2; no clear D gene. CDR3 length: 14 amino acids. Trimming left V 6 bases short and J 11 bases short, with 19 bases between. In germline, CDR1 is MNHEY, CDR2 SVGEGT. CDR3 bases: TGTGCCAGCAGACCAAGTCTGGACCGCGAAGAGCTGTTTTTT. It translates to CASRPSLDREELFF.

This clonotype is medium-sized in the sample. V gene TRBV28 combines with J gene TRBJ2-7; TRBD1 might be the D (6 bases). The V and J ends lost 3 bases and 6 bases respectively, with 12 bases between them. From germline, CDR1 is MDHEN and CDR2 SYDVKM. This CDR3 comprises 13 residues. The CDR3 sequence is CASSFPQGPEQYF. CDR3 coding DNA: TGTGCCAGCAGTTTCCCGCAGGGGCCCGAGCAGTACTTC.

This clonotype has a count of ten or more. The chain couples TRBV20-1 to TRBJ2-2; D ambiguous. The CDR3 length is 11 residues. V lost 1 base to trimming and J lost 7 bases, with 4 bases between them. CDR1 DFQATT and CDR2 SNEGSKA come from the germline V gene (reference sequence). CDR3 nucleotide sequence: TGCAGTGCTAGAGGGAACGGGGAGCTGTTTTTT. This encodes CSARGNGELFF.

The chain links TRBV10-3 to TRBJ2-7; 9 bases are a match to TRBD1. CDR1 is ENHRY and CDR2 is SYGVKD in the germline V gene. V was pared by 8 bases and J by 1 base, with 9 bases of the junction left unmatched. The CDR3 is 15 residues long. CDR3 DNA: TGTGCCATCGGCCCAGTTGGGACAGGGTCCTACGAGCAGTACTTC. Its translation: CAIGPVGTGSYEQYF.

This clonotype was counted many times. This chain uses TRBV25-1 with TRBJ1-2; D unclear. The V gene's germline CDR1 is MGHDK and CDR2 SYGVNS. This CDR3 is 12 amino acids long. The V gene lost 3 bases and the J gene lost 4 bases, with 6 bases spanning the gap. The chain's CDR3 is CASSDRAYGYTF. In DNA form, the CDR3 reads TGTGCCAGCAGTGACAGAGCCTATGGCTACACCTTC.

This clonotype was counted at least ten times. The rearrangement joins TRBV6-9 to TRBJ2-5; no clear D. The CDR3 runs to 15 residues. Germline CDR1 MNHGY, CDR2 SVAAGI. V lost 3 bases to trimming and J lost 2 bases, with 13 bases between them. The CDR3: CASSYPRHIQETQYF. The DNA for the CDR3 is TGTGCCAGCAGTTACCCCAGACATATACAAGAGACCCAGTACTTC.

Many counts were recorded for this clonotype. The chain has TRBV19 and TRBJ1-2, with D possibly TRBD1 on 5 matching bases. Germline-derived CDR1 and CDR2 are LNHDA and SQIVND (reference sequence). V shed 8 bases and J shed 1 base, with 8 bases lying between them. The CDR3 consists of 12 residues. Here the CDR3 reads CASGGNNYGYTF. Written as DNA, the CDR3 is TGTGCCAGTGGGGGTAATAACTATGGCTACACCTTC.

By share, this clonotype ranks as medium-sized (0.01 to 0.1%). The chain recombines TRBV7-2 with TRBJ2-1; D is uncertain. Germline assignment: CDR1 SGHTA and CDR2 FQGNSA. This CDR3 comprises 17 residues. V gave up 2 bases and J gave up 4 bases, with 18 bases separating them. The CDR3 DNA reads as TGTGCCAGCAGCTTAAGGTCGAGCTCCACACTGTACAATGAGCAGTTCTTC. Its protein is CASSLRSSSTLYNEQFF.

This clonotype was detected many times. The J gene is TRBJ2-3, the V gene TRBV4-1; D not certain. V gave up 2 bases and J gave up 2 bases, with 35 bases separating them. CDR1 MGHRA and CDR2 YSYEKL come from the germline V gene. The CDR3 length is 23 residues. The CDR3 DNA is TGCGCCAGCAGCCAACCCCCACTGCAGATGAAATCGGTCCGCGTTAAATTCACAGATACGCAGTATTTT. It specifies CASSQPPLQMKSVRVKFTDTQYF.

This clonotype was recorded at least ten times. The rearrangement joins TRBV9 to TRBJ1-6; the D gene is possibly TRBD1 (5 bases). CDR1 is SGDLS and CDR2 is YYNGEE in the germline V gene. The CDR3 totals 16 residues. The V end was cut by 4 bases, the J end by 7 bases, with 18 bases between. CDR3: CASSPLGGEVNSPLHF. The DNA for the CDR3 is TGTGCCAGCAGCCCACTGGGGGGGGAAGTGAATTCACCCCTCCACTTT.

This clonotype has at least ten counts. The rearrangement uses TRBV10-3 and TRBJ1-5; 7 nucleotides match TRBD1. Per germline, CDR1 ENHRY and CDR2 SYGVKD. The V gene end was trimmed by 5 bases and the J gene end by 6 bases; junction bases not matched to a gene: 10. The CDR3 loop spans 15 amino acids. This CDR3 is CAISQGQEGAQPQHF. The CDR3 DNA reads TGTGCCATCAGTCAAGGACAGGAGGGGGCTCAGCCCCAGCATTTT.